Described below is a single T cell receptor beta chain sequence and its context. No antigen is known for it. These data are taken from a study of shared clonotypes between healthy human individuals. Under the authors' procedure: As immunoSEQ supplied junction-only sequences (without quality scores), filtering differed. Sequenced by immunoSEQ multiplex PCR; TCRdb stores in-frame clones only, minus some. V and J calls and clone size are those listed in that table; D and trimming were worked out from the DNA. The table shows roughly 1,500,000 clones, with just under 99% occurring only once. Regarding the study as a whole: Limited genetic and exposure-history diversity came from having few donors.

The CDR3 runs to 16 residues. The V end was cut by 2 bases, the J end by 0 bases, with 13 bases between. Germline lookup yields CDR1 SGHRS and CDR2 YFSETQ. The specimen was naive CD4+ T cells sorted from blood. Indicated subset: CD45RA+ positively selected. V is TRBV5-1 and J is TRBJ2-3; no firm D call. The source is a man younger than 40 in good health. The CDR3 is CASSFKARRSTDTQYF. Written as DNA, the CDR3 is TGCGCCAGCAGCTTTAAAGCGCGTAGGAGCACAGATACGCAGTATTTT.